Detailed here is one T cell receptor (beta chain). As processed by the authors: Nucleated cell counts were estimated from reference gene primer amplification. TCRdb's copy holds only in-frame clones and misses some; the assay was immunoSEQ multiplex PCR. From that table come the V and J calls and clone size; the DNA was used to work out D and trimming. The sample has 95,000 to 150,000 clones, 55% to 75% seen once. These data belong to a study of blood T cell repertoires in COVID-19. Across the whole study: There were acute and convalescent COVID-19 samples, and they came from the United States, Italy and Spain. T cells, B-cell-depleted T cells, or PBMCs supplied cDNA or gDNA.

V dropped 4 bases and J dropped 2; count of bases not matched to a gene: 11. Germline assignment: CDR1 MNHEY and CDR2 SMNVEV (reference sequence). The CDR3 is 19 residues long. The chain employs TRBV27 and TRBJ2-6; 10 bases are shared with TRBD1. The sequence came from a human donor with acute or convalescent COVID-19. The donor label of this sample is uncertain. The specimen sequenced was peripheral blood. The CDR3 loop is CASSSTGTGDRAGANVLTF. In DNA, the CDR3 is TGTGCCAGCAGTTCCACCGGGACAGGGGATAGGGCTGGGGCCAACGTCCTGACTTTC.